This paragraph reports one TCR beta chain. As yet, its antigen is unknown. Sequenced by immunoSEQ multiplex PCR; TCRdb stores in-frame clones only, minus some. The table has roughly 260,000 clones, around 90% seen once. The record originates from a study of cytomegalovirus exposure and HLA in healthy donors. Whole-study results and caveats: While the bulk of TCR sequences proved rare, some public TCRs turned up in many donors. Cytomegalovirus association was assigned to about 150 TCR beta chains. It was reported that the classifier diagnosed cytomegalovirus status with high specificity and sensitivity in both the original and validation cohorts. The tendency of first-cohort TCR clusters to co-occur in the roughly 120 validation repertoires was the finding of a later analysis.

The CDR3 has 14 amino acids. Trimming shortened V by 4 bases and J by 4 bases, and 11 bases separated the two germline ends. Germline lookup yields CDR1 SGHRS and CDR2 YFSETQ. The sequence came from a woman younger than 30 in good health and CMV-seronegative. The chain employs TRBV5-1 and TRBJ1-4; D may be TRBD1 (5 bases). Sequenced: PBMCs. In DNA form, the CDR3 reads TGCGCCAGCAGCACAGGCCATGATAATGAAAAACTGTTTTTT. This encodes CASSTGHDNEKLFF.